These 25 T cell receptor beta chains originate from one sample sequenced in a study of neurological immune-mediated disorders. TCRdb processed the 5' RACE reads anew with MiXCR; each CDR3 protein has one entry. Among about 87,000 distinct CDR3 sequences listed, around 3.5% were seen once. The sequenced sample consisted of PBMCs. The source of these receptors is a woman aged 50 to 60 with multiple sclerosis.

This clonotype has at least ten counts. V usage is TRBV7-6 and J usage is TRBJ1-4; TRBD1 is a possible D gene (6 bases). The V gene's germline CDR1 is SGHVS and CDR2 FNYEAQ. This CDR3 has 16 amino acids. V lost 1 base and J lost 4, with 13 bases in between. In nucleotides, the CDR3 is TGTGCCAGCAGCTTAGAAGTCGGACAGATTAATGAAAAACTGTTTTTT. Translation: CASSLEVGQINEKLFF.

This clonotype was picked up many times. This sequence joins TRBV7-6 and TRBJ2-7; 7 positions agree with TRBD1. The CDR3 totals 15 residues. The J segment lost 6 bases and the V segment lost 1 base, leaving 9 bases of the junction unmatched. CDR1 is SGHVS and CDR2 is FNYEAQ in the germline V gene. The CDR3 loop reads CASSLGDQTGSEQYF. CDR3 DNA sequence: TGTGCCAGCAGCTTAGGGGACCAGACAGGGTCCGAGCAGTACTTC. The full variable domain, with the rest looked up from reference TRBV7-6 and TRBJ2-7, is GAGVSQSPRYKVTKRGQDVALRCDPISGHVSLYWYRQALGQGPEFLTYFNYEAQQDKSGLPNDRFSAERPEGSISTLTIQRTEQRDSAMYRCASSLGDQTGSEQYFGPGTRLTVT.

This clonotype was detected many times. The genes are TRBV6-5 and TRBJ2-3; D call uncertain. Germline lookup yields CDR1 MNHEY and CDR2 SVGAGI. The CDR3 consists of 12 residues. Trimming took 5 bases from V and 10 from J, leaving 13 bases between them. Here the CDR3 reads CASSPLGVPQYF. In DNA form, the CDR3 reads TGTGCCAGCAGTCCCCTTGGGGTTCCGCAGTATTTT.

This clonotype was counted at least ten times. This chain links TRBV29-1 with TRBJ2-7; perhaps TRBD1 as D (6 bases). V lost 7 bases to trimming and J lost 0 bases, with 16 bases between them. There are 14 residues in the CDR3. In germline, CDR1 is SQVTM, CDR2 ANQGSEA. CDR3 sequence (DNA): TGCAGCGCCGCTGGACAGAGATACTCCTACGAGCAGTACTTC. Protein: CSAAGQRYSYEQYF.

The gene calls are TRBV4-1 and TRBJ2-1; 11 bases match TRBD2. The CDR3 is 19 residues long. With V trimmed by 1 base and J by 7 bases, 15 bases remained unmatched. CDR1 and CDR2 from the germline V gene are MGHRA and YSYEKL. CDR3 sequence: CASSQAGLAGRSRGNEQFF. CDR3 nucleotide sequence: TGCGCCAGCAGCCAAGCCGGACTAGCGGGTCGATCAAGGGGGAATGAGCAGTTCTTC.

This clonotype was seen repeatedly, ten times or more. This chain uses TRBV20-1 with TRBJ1-2; the match to TRBD1 covers 10 bases. This CDR3 comprises 14 residues. V lost 6 bases and J lost 5; bases outside the gene matches: 9. Germline V gene data show CDR1 as DFQATT and CDR2 as SNEGSKA (reference sequence). CDR3 residues: CSATEGQGRYGYTF. In DNA, the CDR3 is TGCAGTGCCACGGAGGGACAGGGGAGGTATGGCTACACCTTC.

This clonotype was picked up many times. The chain recombines TRBV12-3 or TRBV12-4 with TRBJ2-5; the match to TRBD2 covers 9 bases. Germline trimming cut 9 bases from V and 5 bases from J; bases unmatched to any gene: 7. This CDR3 comprises 13 residues. CDR3 coding DNA: TGTGCCAGGGGCGGGGGGGTTGTGGAGACCCAGTACTTC. Protein sequence: CARGGGVVETQYF.

This clonotype occurred many times. This rearrangement joins TRBV5-1 to TRBJ2-2; 7 positions match TRBD2. The CDR3 totals 15 residues. Per germline, CDR1 SGHRS and CDR2 YFSETQ. J lost 1 base, V lost 2 bases, and 2 bases had no gene match. CDR3 in amino acids: CASSLQRGNTGELFF. The CDR3 DNA reads as TGCGCCAGCAGCTTACAGCGGGGGAACACCGGGGAGCTGTTTTTT.

At least ten counts were recorded for this clonotype. J is TRBJ2-3 and V is TRBV5-6, with 10 bases that match TRBD2. V shed 2 bases, J shed 1 base, and the junction held 4 bases outside the gene matches. Germline V gene data show CDR1 as SGHDT and CDR2 as YYEEEE. CDR3 length: 16 residues. The CDR3 reads CASSFSGTSGTDTQYF. The CDR3 region has the DNA TGTGCCAGCAGCTTCAGTGGGACTAGCGGCACAGATACGCAGTATTTT.

This clonotype was recorded many times. J is TRBJ1-1 and V is TRBV5-1; D perhaps matches TRBD1 (5 bases). Trimming removed 5 bases at V and 5 bases at J, with 13 bases between. Germline V gene data show CDR1 as SGHRS and CDR2 as YFSETQ. The CDR3 contains 13 residues. This CDR3 is CASREGRGTEAFF. CDR3 DNA: TGCGCCAGCAGAGAGGGGAGAGGGACTGAAGCTTTCTTT.

This clonotype was seen at least ten times. J is TRBJ2-3 and V is TRBV5-1, with TRBD2 as a possible D gene (6 bases). The germline V gene has CDR1 SGHRS and CDR2 YFSETQ. The CDR3 has 16 residues. V shed 3 bases and J shed 0 bases, with 14 bases lying between them. This chain's CDR3 is CASSSDLRESTDTQYF. CDR3 DNA sequence: TGCGCCAGCAGCTCGGACCTTCGGGAGAGCACAGATACGCAGTATTTT.

In this sample, this clonotype turned up a few times. Relative to the germline gene, one junction end is altered; a read error may explain this. The gene calls are TRBV15 and TRBJ2-7, with TRBD1 matching 9 bases. In germline, CDR1 is LNHNV, CDR2 YYDKDF (reference sequence). CDR3 size: 17 residues. CDR3 in DNA: TGTGTCACCAGCAGACTGAGACCCGGGACAGGGTCCTACGAGCAGTACTTC. It encodes CVTSRLRPGTGSYEQYF. Full variable domain (remainder filled in from reference TRBV15 and TRBJ2-7): DAMVIQNPRYQVTQFGKPVTLSCSQTLNHNVMYWYQQKSSQAPKLLFHYYDKDFNNEADTPDNFQSRRPNTSFCFLDIRSPGLGDTAMYLCVTSRLRPGTGSYEQYFGPGTRLTVT.

Ten or more counts support this clonotype. At one end, the junction sequence differs from germline, possibly due to a read error. The V gene is TRBV7-9, the J gene TRBJ1-4, with TRBD1 matching 7 bases. Germline V gene lookup returns CDR1 SEHNR and CDR2 FQNEAQ (reference sequence). This CDR3 comprises 14 residues. The CDR3 here is CASSRDRKNDKLFF. The CDR3 bases are TGTGCCAGTTCCCGGGACAGAAAAAATGACAAACTGTTTTTT.

This clonotype was seen repeatedly, ten times or more. This rearrangement joins TRBV12-3 or TRBV12-4 to TRBJ1-2; D is unresolved. V gave up 0 bases and J gave up 0 bases, with 14 bases separating them. The CDR3 is 17 residues long. DNA of the CDR3: TGTGCCAGCAGTTTAGCCTGGACTGTCACGGCTAACTATGGCTACACCTTC. Translation gives CASSLAWTVTANYGYTF.

Ten or more counts support this clonotype. V is TRBV7-2 and J is TRBJ1-5; a possible D gene is TRBD1 (5 bases). Germline CDR1 is SGHTA and CDR2 is FQGNSA. Trimming took off 2 bases at V and 7 bases at J, with 12 bases between the two ends. The CDR3 runs to 14 residues. The CDR3 region is CASSLNSGSQPQHF. CDR3 nucleotides: TGTGCCAGCAGCTTAAATTCAGGGAGCCAGCCCCAGCATTTT. The full variable domain, with the rest looked up from reference TRBV7-2 and TRBJ1-5, is GAGVSQSPSNKVTEKGKDVELRCDPISGHTALYWYRQSLGQGLEFLIYFQGNSAPDKSGLPSDRFSAERTGGSVSTLTIQRTQQEDSAVYLCASSLNSGSQPQHFGDGTRLSIL.

This clonotype was picked up many times. V is TRBV20-1 and J is TRBJ2-7; 7 nucleotides match TRBD2. Germline trimming cut 5 bases from V and 10 bases from J; bases unmatched to any gene: 8. The CDR3 has 11 amino acids. Germline V lookup: CDR1 DFQATT, CDR2 SNEGSKA (reference sequence). CDR3 nucleotides: TGCAGTGCTGGGGAGGGGCGCTCCCAGTACTTC. It is translated as CSAGEGRSQYF.

This clonotype has ten or more counts. J is TRBJ1-1 and V is TRBV19; D gene uncertain. The germline V gene encodes CDR1 LNHDA and CDR2 SQIVND (reference sequence). The V gene lost 5 bases and the J gene lost 0 bases, with 10 bases spanning the gap. This CDR3 is built from 14 residues. The CDR3, as DNA: TGTGCCAGTAGTCTCACAAGTATGAACACTGAAGCTTTCTTT. Its protein product is CASSLTSMNTEAFF. Full variable domain (missing parts from reference TRBV19 and TRBJ1-1): DGGITQSPKYLFRKEGQNVTLSCEQNLNHDAMYWYRQDPGQGLRLIYYSQIVNDFQKGDIAEGYSVSREKKESFPLTVTSAQKNPTAFYLCASSLTSMNTEAFFGQGTRLTVV.

This clonotype was counted many times. This sequence joins TRBV7-9 and TRBJ2-2, with 8 nucleotides matching TRBD1. V shed 2 bases and J 1 base; nucleotides not matched to a gene: 3. Germline lookup yields CDR1 SEHNR and CDR2 FQNEAQ (reference sequence). The CDR3 loop spans 16 amino acids. CDR3 residues: CASSLLQGGNTGELFF. DNA of the CDR3: TGTGCCAGCAGCTTACTACAGGGGGGGAACACCGGGGAGCTGTTTTTT.

This clonotype was seen many times. The rearrangement uses TRBV20-1 and TRBJ2-3, with 10 positions matching TRBD2. Germline CDR1 and CDR2: DFQATT and SNEGSKA (reference sequence). The CDR3 is made up of 17 amino acids. After removal of 1 base from V and 2 bases from J, the junction contained 9 bases not matched to a gene. The CDR3 DNA reads TGCAGTGCTAGAGGGGTGCTAGCGGGGGTCGACACAGATACGCAGTATTTT. As protein: CSARGVLAGVDTDTQYF.

This clonotype was observed many times. The V and J genes are TRBV3-1 and TRBJ1-6; D perhaps matches TRBD1 (6 bases). CDR1 is LGHDT, CDR2 YNNKEL, per germline (reference sequence). V was cut by 4 bases and J by 9 bases, with 19 bases left in between. The CDR3 totals 16 residues. CDR3 in DNA: TGTGCCAGCAGCCCGGCAGGGGCCCCAGAGAGTTCACCCCTCCACTTT. The encoded protein is CASSPAGAPESSPLHF.

The rearrangement uses TRBV29-1 and TRBJ2-1; 7 bases match TRBD2. Germline assignment: CDR1 SQVTM and CDR2 ANQGSEA. With 3 bases clipped from V and 10 bases from J, the junction kept 12 bases outside the gene matches. CDR3 length: 14 residues. The CDR3 coding sequence is TGCAGCGTTGAGAGAGGACTAGATATCAAGGAGCAGTTCTTC. Translated: CSVERGLDIKEQFF.

This clonotype was seen repeatedly, ten times or more. The rearrangement joins TRBV20-1 to TRBJ2-1; 7 bases align to TRBD2. The trim removed 6 bases at V and 8 bases at J, leaving 16 bases unmatched. This CDR3 is built from 15 residues. Per the germline V gene, CDR1 is DFQATT and CDR2 is SNEGSKA (reference sequence). The CDR3 loop reads CSARDFRLAVYEQFF. The CDR3 nucleotides are TGCAGTGCGCGCGATTTTCGACTAGCTGTCTATGAGCAGTTCTTC.

This clonotype has ten or more counts. This rearrangement joins TRBV7-9 to TRBJ1-3; D may be TRBD1 (6 bases). The CDR3 loop spans 14 amino acids. Trimming stripped 4 bases from V and 4 bases from J, with 11 bases between. Germline values: CDR1 SEHNR, CDR2 FQNEAQ (reference sequence). CDR3 DNA: TGTGCCAGCAGCTCAGGACAGAGAGGAAACACCATATATTTT. Protein: CASSSGQRGNTIYF.

This clonotype showed up many times. The chain employs TRBV20-1 and TRBJ1-2, with D tentatively TRBD1 (5 bases). This CDR3 is built from 13 residues. V lost 5 bases, J lost 3 bases, and 13 bases lay in between. The germline CDR1 and CDR2 sequences are DFQATT and SNEGSKA (reference sequence). CDR3 amino acids: CSARGQGDYGYTF. CDR3 nucleotide sequence: TGCAGTGCTCGTGGGCAGGGTGACTATGGCTACACCTTC.

This clonotype occurred many times. V is TRBV5-4 and J is TRBJ1-6, with D maybe TRBD1 (5 bases). The germline V gene has CDR1 SGHNT and CDR2 YYREEE (reference sequence). This CDR3 spans 14 amino acids. The V end was cut by 5 bases, the J end by 5 bases, with 11 bases between. The CDR3 sequence is CASSLGGNNSPLHF. The CDR3, as DNA: TGTGCCAGCAGTCTGGGGGGAAATAATTCACCCCTCCACTTT.